These 19 T cell receptor beta chains were all obtained from the same sample, sequenced in a study of T cells expressing NK-cell markers. From its re-call of the 5' RACE reads, TCRdb lists each CDR3 protein once, without DNA. The table lists more than 250,000 distinct CDR3 sequences. Sequenced sample: blood T cells: a sorted CD56 or NKG2C T cell subset, CD4+ or CD8+ T cells, or bulk PBMC T cells (not recorded which). The receptors come from a young man in good health.

The chain carries TRBV4-3 and TRBJ2-1; the TCRdb D gene call, TRBD1, has no DNA to confirm it. CDR1 LGHNA and CDR2 YSLEER come from the germline V gene. The CDR3 consists of 13 residues. The CDR3 region is CASSQKEGGEQFF.

CDR3 in amino acids: CSVVGGSADTQYF. The chain recombines TRBV29-1 with TRBJ2-3; with no DNA, the TCRdb D assignment of TRBD2 cannot be verified. Germline CDR1 and CDR2: SQVTM and ANQGSEA. The CDR3 totals 13 residues.

The V call is TRBV20-1, the J call TRBJ2-1; TCRdb designates TRBD2, a call that cannot be tested without DNA. Per germline, CDR1 DFQATT and CDR2 SNEGSKA (reference sequence). The CDR3 extends over 13 amino acids. This CDR3 is CGAEQDSYNEQFF.

This rearrangement joins TRBV5-1 to TRBJ2-1; TCRdb reports TRBD2, a call that lacks DNA to check it against. This CDR3 spans 15 amino acids. Per the germline V gene, CDR1 is SGHRS and CDR2 is YFSETQ. The CDR3 loop reads CASSPTSGTGSEQFF.

The chain couples TRBV24-1 to TRBJ2-1. The CDR3 length is 14 residues. The germline gives CDR1 KGHDR, CDR2 SFDVKD. The CDR3 here is CATSAAGSYNEQFF.

The gene calls are TRBV18 and TRBJ2-5; TCRdb reports TRBD1, a call that lacks DNA to check it against. Per germline, CDR1 KGHSH and CDR2 LQKENI. The CDR3 runs to 15 residues. The CDR3 protein is CASSPGQGALETQYF.

The V gene is TRBV28, the J gene TRBJ2-3; lacking DNA, the TRBD2 call made by TCRdb goes unchecked. The CDR3 consists of 13 residues. CDR1 and CDR2 (germline): MDHEN, SYDVKM. The CDR3 here is CASRLLAGDTQYF.

The J gene is TRBJ2-5, the V gene TRBV5-1. Germline CDR1 SGHRS, CDR2 YFSETQ. This CDR3 region has 14 residues. This chain's CDR3 is CASSLVADQETQYF.

The CDR3 spells CSARGTSGSSYNEQFF. This sequence joins TRBV20-1 and TRBJ2-1; the D call from TCRdb, TRBD2, cannot be confirmed without DNA. In germline, CDR1 is DFQATT, CDR2 SNEGSKA (reference sequence). The CDR3 covers 16 residues.

The chain's CDR3 is CSGRGFITEAFF. This chain connects TRBV29-1 to TRBJ1-1. In germline, CDR1 is SQVTM, CDR2 ANQGSEA. The CDR3 contains 12 residues.

The genes are TRBV20-1 and TRBJ2-3; TCRdb outputs TRBD2, but without DNA this stays unchecked. CDR1 is DFQATT, CDR2 SNEGSKA, per germline (reference sequence). The CDR3 is made up of 15 amino acids. CDR3 sequence: CSARRSGSHLYTQYF.

This CDR3 is CASRMSRVNTEAFF. V gene TRBV6-1 combines with J gene TRBJ1-1. This CDR3 region has 14 residues. Germline CDR1 MNHNS, CDR2 SASEGT.

The J gene is TRBJ1-4, the V gene TRBV12-3 or TRBV12-4; TCRdb's D gene call, TRBD1, goes unchecked for lack of DNA. The CDR3 extends over 15 amino acids. CDR3 in amino acids: CASSLMDRLNEKLFF.

V gene TRBV5-1 combines with J gene TRBJ2-5; TCRdb picks TRBD1, but there is no DNA to check that call. This CDR3 is 13 amino acids long. From germline, CDR1 is SGHRS and CDR2 YFSETQ. CDR3 loop: CASTDSKKETQYF.

The chain carries TRBV6-1 and TRBJ1-3; TCRdb selects TRBD1, and the lack of DNA leaves this call unchecked. CDR1 MNHNS and CDR2 SASEGT come from the germline V gene. The CDR3 has 14 amino acids. CDR3 residues: CASRPPSPGNTIYF.

The chain employs TRBV3-1 and TRBJ2-7; TCRdb's assignment of TRBD1 cannot be checked, as there is no DNA. Germline assignment: CDR1 LGHDT and CDR2 YNNKEL (reference sequence). The length of the CDR3 is 14 residues. Here the CDR3 reads CASSPPSRRTEQYF.

V is TRBV12-3 or TRBV12-4 and J is TRBJ2-3; there is no DNA to check the TCRdb D call of TRBD1. This CDR3 is 18 amino acids long. The CDR3 spells CASSLSQGTGGPTDTQYF.

This chain's CDR3 is CASSPGGWELPREQYF. V gene TRBV18 combines with J gene TRBJ2-7; absent DNA, TCRdb's TRBD1 call cannot be checked. Germline V gives CDR1 KGHSH, CDR2 LQKENI. This CDR3 region has 16 residues.

The V call is TRBV20-1, the J call TRBJ2-5; TCRdb outputs TRBD2, but without DNA this stays unchecked. CDR1 and CDR2 (germline): DFQATT, SNEGSKA (reference sequence). The CDR3 runs to 15 residues. The chain's CDR3 is CSASPLAGEGETQYF.